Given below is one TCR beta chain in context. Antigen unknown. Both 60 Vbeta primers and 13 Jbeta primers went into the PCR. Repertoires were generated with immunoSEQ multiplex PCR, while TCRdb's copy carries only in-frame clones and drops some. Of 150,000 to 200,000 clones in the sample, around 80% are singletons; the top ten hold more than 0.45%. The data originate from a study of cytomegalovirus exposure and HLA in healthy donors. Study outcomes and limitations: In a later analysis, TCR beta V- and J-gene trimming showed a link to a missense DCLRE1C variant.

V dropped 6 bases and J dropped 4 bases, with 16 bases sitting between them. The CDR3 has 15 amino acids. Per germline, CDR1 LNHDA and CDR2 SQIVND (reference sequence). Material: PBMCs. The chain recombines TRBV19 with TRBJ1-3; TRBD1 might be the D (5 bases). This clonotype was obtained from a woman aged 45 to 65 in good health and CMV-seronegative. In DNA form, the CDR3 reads TGTGCCAGTAGAGTCGGCGGGGCCGGGGGAAACACCATATATTTT. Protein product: CASRVGGAGGNTIYF.